The subject of this entry is one T cell receptor (beta chain). The sample comes from a study of blood T cell repertoires in COVID-19. Overall study: T cells, B-cell-depleted T cells, or PBMCs provided the cDNA or gDNA that served as material.

The protocol was immunoSEQ multiplex PCR, while the TCRdb copy is restricted to in-frame clones and leaves out a portion. The sample gives about 180,000 clones, about 85% of which show up once; roughly 5% is in the top ten. Germline assignment: CDR1 LGHDT and CDR2 YNNKEL (reference sequence). Trimming stripped 5 bases from V and 3 bases from J, with 13 bases between. The CDR3 totals 15 residues. The source material was PBMCs or T cells enriched from blood (not recorded which). The chain has TRBV3-1 (or the pseudogene TRBV3-2) and TRBJ1-4; D possibly corresponds to TRBD1 (6 bases). This TCR came from a woman aged 40 to 50 with acute COVID-19. As DNA, the CDR3 is TGTGCCAGCAGCTTTCGGACAGCATCTAATGAAAAACTGTTTTTT. This translates into CASSFRTASNEKLFF.